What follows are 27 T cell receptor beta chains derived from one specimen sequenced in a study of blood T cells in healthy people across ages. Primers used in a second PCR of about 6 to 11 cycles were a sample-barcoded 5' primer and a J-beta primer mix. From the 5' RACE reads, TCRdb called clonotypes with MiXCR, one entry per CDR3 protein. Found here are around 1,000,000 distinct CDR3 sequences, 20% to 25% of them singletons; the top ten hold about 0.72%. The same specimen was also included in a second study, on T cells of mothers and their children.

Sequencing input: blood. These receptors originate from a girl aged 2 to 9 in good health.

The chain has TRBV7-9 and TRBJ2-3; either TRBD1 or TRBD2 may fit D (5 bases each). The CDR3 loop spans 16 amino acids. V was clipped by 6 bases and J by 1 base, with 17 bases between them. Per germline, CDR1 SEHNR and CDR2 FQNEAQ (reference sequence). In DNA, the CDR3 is TGTGCCAGCAGTTCTGACCCGGGACCACGCACAGATACGCAGTATTTT. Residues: CASSSDPGPRTDTQYF.

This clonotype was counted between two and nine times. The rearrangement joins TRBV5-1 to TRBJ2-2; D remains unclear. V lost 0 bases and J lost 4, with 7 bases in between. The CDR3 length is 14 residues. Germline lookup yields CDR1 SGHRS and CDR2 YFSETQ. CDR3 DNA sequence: TGCGCCAGCAGCTTGGCCGGTCTCACCGGGGAGCTGTTTTTT. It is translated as CASSLAGLTGELFF. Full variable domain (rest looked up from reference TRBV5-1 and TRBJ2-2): KAGVTQTPRYLIKTRGQQVTLSCSPISGHRSVSWYQQTPGQGLQFLFEYFSETQRNKGNFPGRFSGRQFSNSRSEMNVSTLELGDSALYLCASSLAGLTGELFFGEGSRLTVL.

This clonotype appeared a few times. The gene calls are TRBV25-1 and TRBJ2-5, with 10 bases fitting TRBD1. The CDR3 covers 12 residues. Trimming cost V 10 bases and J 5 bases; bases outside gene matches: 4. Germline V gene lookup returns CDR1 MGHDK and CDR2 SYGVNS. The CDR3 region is CAIGGQGETQYF. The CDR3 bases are TGTGCCATCGGGGGACAGGGGGAGACCCAGTACTTC.

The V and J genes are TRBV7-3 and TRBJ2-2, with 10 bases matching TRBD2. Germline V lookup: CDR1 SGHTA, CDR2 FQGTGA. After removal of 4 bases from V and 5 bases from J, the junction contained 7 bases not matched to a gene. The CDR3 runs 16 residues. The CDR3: CASSSTSGRGTGELFF. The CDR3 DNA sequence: TGTGCCAGCAGCTCCACGAGCGGGAGGGGGACCGGGGAGCTGTTTTTT.

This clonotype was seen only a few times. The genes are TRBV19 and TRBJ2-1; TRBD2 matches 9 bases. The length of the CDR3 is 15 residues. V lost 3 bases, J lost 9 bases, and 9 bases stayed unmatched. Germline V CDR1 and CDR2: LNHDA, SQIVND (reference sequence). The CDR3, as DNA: TGTGCCAGTAGTATCGGTAGCGGGGGTGTAAGTGAGCAGTTCTTC. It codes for CASSIGSGGVSEQFF.

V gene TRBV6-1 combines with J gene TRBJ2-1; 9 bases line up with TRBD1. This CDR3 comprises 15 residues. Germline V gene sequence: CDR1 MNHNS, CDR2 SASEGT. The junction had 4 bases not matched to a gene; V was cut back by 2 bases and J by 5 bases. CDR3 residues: CASSEWTGVNNEQFF. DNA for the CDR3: TGTGCCAGCAGTGAATGGACAGGGGTGAACAATGAGCAGTTCTTC.

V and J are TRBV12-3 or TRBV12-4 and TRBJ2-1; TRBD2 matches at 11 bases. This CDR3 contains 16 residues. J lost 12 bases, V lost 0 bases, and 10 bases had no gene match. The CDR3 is CASSLAALAGEVGQFF. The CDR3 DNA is TGTGCCAGCAGTTTAGCAGCACTAGCGGGAGAGGTAGGGCAGTTCTTC.

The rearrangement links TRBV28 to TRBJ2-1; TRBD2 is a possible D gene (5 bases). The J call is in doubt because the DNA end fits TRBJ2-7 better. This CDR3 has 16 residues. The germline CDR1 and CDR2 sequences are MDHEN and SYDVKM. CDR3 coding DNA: TGTGCCAGCAGTTTGGAAGTAGGTCTAGCAGGCGGCGAGCAGTACTTC. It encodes CASSLEVGLAGGEQYF.

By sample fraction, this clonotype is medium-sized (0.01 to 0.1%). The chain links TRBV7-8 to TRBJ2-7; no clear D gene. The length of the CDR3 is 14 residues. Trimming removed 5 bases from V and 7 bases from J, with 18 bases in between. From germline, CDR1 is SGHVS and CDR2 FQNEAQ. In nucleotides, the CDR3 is TGTGCCAGCAGCGAATACCCAGGTACTCGGGAGCAGTACTTC. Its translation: CASSEYPGTREQYF.

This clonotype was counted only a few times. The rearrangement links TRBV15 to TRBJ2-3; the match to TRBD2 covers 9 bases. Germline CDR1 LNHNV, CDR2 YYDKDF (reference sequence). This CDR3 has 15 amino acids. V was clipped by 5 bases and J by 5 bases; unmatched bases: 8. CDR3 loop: CATSEPLAGLDTQYF. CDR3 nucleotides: TGTGCCACCAGCGAGCCACTAGCGGGCTTAGATACGCAGTATTTT. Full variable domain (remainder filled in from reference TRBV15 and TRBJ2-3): DAMVIQNPRYQVTQFGKPVTLSCSQTLNHNVMYWYQQKSSQAPKLLFHYYDKDFNNEADTPDNFQSRRPNTSFCFLDIRSPGLGDTAMYLCATSEPLAGLDTQYFGPGTRLTVL.

The CDR3, as DNA: TGCGCCAGCGGGACAGGGGATGGCTACACCTTC. This encodes CASGTGDGYTF. The gene calls are TRBV5-1 and TRBJ1-2, with 10 bases identical to TRBD1. The CDR3 loop spans 11 amino acids. Germline CDR1 SGHRS, CDR2 YFSETQ. J was trimmed by 6 bases and V by 7 bases; bases with no gene match: 0.

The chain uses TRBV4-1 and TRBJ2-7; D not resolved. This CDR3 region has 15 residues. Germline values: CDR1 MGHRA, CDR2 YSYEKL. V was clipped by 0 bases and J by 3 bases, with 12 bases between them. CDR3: CASSQDAQELYEQYF. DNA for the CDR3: TGCGCCAGCAGCCAAGATGCCCAGGAGCTCTACGAGCAGTACTTC.

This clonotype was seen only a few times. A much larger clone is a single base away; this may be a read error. The CDR3 is CASSQVEDPSEEAQYF. CDR3 bases: TGCGCCAGCAGCCAAGTGGAGGATCCTTCAGAAGAGGCCCAGTACTTC. This chain joins TRBV4-1 and TRBJ2-5; D may be TRBD2 (5 bases). Germline V gene lookup returns CDR1 MGHRA and CDR2 YSYEKL. This CDR3 has 16 residues.

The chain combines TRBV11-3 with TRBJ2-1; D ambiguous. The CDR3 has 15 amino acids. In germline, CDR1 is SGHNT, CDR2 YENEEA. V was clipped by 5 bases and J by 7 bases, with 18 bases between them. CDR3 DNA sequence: TGTGCCAGCAGCCCCACTTTGAAGGGTAGGAATGAGCAGTTCTTC. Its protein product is CASSPTLKGRNEQFF.

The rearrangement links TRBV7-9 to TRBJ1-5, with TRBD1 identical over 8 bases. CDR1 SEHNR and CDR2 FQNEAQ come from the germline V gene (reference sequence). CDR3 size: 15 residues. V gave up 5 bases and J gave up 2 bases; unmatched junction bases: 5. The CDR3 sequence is CASSGGQGRNQPQHF. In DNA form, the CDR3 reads TGTGCCAGCAGCGGCGGACAGGGACGCAATCAGCCCCAGCATTTT. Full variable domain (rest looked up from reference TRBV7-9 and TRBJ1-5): DTGVSQNPRHKITKRGQNVTFRCDPISEHNRLYWYRQTLGQGPEFLTYFQNEAQLEKSRLLSDRFSAERPKGSFSTLEIQRTEQGDSAMYLCASSGGQGRNQPQHFGDGTRLSIL.

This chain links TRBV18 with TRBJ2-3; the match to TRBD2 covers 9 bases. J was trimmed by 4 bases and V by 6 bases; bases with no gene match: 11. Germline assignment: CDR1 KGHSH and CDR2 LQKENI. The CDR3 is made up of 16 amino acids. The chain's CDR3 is CASSVTSGHRADTQYF. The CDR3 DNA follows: TGTGCCAGCTCGGTGACTAGCGGTCATCGGGCAGATACGCAGTATTTT.

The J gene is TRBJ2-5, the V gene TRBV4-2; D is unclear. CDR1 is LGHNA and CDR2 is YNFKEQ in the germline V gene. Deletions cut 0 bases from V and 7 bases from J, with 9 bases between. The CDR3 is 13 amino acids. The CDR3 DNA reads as TGTGCCAGCAGCCAAGACGTATCGGCGACCCAGTACTTC. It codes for CASSQDVSATQYF.

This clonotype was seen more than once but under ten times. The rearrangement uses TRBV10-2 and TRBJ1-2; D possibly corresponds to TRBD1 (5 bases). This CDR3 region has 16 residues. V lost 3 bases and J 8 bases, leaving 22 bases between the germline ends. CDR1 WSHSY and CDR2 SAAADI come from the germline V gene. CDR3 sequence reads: CASSEVIGAGNRGYTF. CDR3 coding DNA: TGCGCCAGCAGTGAAGTGATAGGGGCAGGGAATCGCGGCTACACCTTC.

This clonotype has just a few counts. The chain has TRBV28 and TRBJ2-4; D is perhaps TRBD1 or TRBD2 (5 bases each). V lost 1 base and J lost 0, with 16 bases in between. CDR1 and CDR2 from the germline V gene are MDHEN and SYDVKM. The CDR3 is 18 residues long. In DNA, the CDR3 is TGTGCCAGCAGTTTATTGCCAGGGACCGTCTCAGCCAAAAACATTCAGTACTTC. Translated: CASSLLPGTVSAKNIQYF.

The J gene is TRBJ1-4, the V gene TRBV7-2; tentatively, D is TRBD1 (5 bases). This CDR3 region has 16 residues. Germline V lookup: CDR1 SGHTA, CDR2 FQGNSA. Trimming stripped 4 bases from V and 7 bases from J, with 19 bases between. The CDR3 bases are TGTGCCAGCAGCTCCATTCGGAACGCCGGGGGTGAAAAACTGTTTTTT. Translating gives CASSSIRNAGGEKLFF.

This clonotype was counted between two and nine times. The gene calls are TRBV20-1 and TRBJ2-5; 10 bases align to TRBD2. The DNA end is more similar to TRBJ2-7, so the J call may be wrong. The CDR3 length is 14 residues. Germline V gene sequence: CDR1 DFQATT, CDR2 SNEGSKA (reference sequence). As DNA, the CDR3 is TGCAGTGCCGCAAACGTAGCGGGAGGACTCGAGCAGTACTTC. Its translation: CSAANVAGGLEQYF.

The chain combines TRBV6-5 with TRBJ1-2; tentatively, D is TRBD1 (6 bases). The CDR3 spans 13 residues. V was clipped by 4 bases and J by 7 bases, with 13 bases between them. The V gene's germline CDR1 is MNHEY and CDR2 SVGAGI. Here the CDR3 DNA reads TGTGCCAGCAGTTGGGGGGCAGCCGCTGGCTACACCTTC. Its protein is CASSWGAAAGYTF.

CDR3 nucleotides: TGCAGCGCCTGGAGAACCGGGGAGCTGTTTTTT. This translates into CSAWRTGELFF. This chain links TRBV29-1 with TRBJ2-2; D not certain. The CDR3 is 11 amino acids. Looked up from germline, CDR1 is SQVTM and CDR2 is ANQGSEA. Trimming pared 7 bases from V and 5 bases from J, leaving 8 bases between.

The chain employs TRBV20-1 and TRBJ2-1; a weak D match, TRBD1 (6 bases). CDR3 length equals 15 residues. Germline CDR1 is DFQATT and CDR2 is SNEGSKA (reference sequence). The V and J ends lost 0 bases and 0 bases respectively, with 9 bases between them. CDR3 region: CSARDLGASYNEQFF. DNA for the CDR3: TGCAGTGCTAGAGATTTGGGGGCCTCCTACAATGAGCAGTTCTTC.

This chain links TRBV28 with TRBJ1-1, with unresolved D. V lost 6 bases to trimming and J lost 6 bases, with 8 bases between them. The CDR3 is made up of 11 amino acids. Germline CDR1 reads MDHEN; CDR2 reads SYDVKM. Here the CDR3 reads CASRRQAEAFF. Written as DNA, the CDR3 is TGTGCCAGCAGGCGGCAAGCTGAAGCTTTCTTT.

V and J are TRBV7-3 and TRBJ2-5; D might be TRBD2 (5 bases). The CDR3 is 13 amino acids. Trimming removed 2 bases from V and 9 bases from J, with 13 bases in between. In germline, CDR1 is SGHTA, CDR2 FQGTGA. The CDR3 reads CASSLSRERAQYF. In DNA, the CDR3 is TGTGCCAGCAGCTTATCTAGGGAGAGGGCCCAGTACTTC.

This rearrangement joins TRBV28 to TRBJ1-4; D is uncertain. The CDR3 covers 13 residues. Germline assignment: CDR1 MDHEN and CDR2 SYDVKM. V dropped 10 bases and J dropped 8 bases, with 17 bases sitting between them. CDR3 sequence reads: CATIGRGWEKLFF. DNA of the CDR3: TGTGCCACCATTGGGCGTGGTTGGGAAAAACTGTTTTTT.